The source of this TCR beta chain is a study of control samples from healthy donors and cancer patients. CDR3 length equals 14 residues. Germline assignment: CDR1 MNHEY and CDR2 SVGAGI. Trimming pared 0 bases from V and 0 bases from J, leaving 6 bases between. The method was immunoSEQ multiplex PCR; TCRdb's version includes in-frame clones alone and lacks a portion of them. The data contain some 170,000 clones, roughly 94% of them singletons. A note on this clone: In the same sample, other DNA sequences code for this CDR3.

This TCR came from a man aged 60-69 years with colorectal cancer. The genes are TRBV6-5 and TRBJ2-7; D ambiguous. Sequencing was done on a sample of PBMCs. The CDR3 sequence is CASSYSAGSYEQYF. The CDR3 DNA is TGTGCCAGCAGTTACTCAGCAGGCTCCTACGAGCAGTACTTC.